This T cell receptor beta chain was profiled in a study of cytomegalovirus exposure and HLA in healthy donors. Study results and limitations: Later analysis reportedly placed an Asian-associated ancestry cluster below the roughly 700-donor mean in N-insertions. Later work found that TCR association rates differed between HLA loci; DRB1 had the most and HLA-C the fewest.

Healthy people donating bone marrow made up the donors. Although they were nominally healthy when sampled, donors likely had unrecorded immune exposures. Germline V gene lookup returns CDR1 WNHNN and CDR2 SYGVQD (reference sequence). V lost 4 bases, J lost 5 bases, and 5 bases lay in between. CDR3 length: 12 amino acids. Vbeta (60) and Jbeta (13) primers were used in the PCR. The table came from immunoSEQ multiplex PCR; TCRdb's copy has only in-frame clones and leaves some out. Of 150,000 to 200,000 clones in the sample, around two thirds were seen once. Remarks on this clone: Its antigen remains unidentified.

Sequencing was done on a sample of PBMCs. This rearrangement joins TRBV10-1 to TRBJ2-2; D is unclear. The clonotype originates from a man aged 25 to 45 in good health and CMV-seropositive. The CDR3 DNA reads TGCGCCAGCAGTGTCGGTACCGGGGAGCTGTTTTTT. The encoded protein is CASSVGTGELFF.